The next 3 T cell receptor beta chains were all read from a single sample in a study of cytomegalovirus exposure and HLA in healthy donors. PCR amplification relied on 60 Vbeta primers (plus 13 Jbeta primers). TCRdb's copy holds only in-frame clones and misses some; the assay was immunoSEQ multiplex PCR. Of tens of thousands of clones in the sample, over 70% were seen once. The sequenced sample was PBMCs. These TCRs come from a girl aged 2 to 10 in good health and CMV-seropositive.

The chain carries TRBV21-1 and TRBJ2-7; the D call of TRBD2 is as the table states it, not checked on the DNA. TRBV21-1 is a recognized pseudogene. The CDR3 consists of 13 residues. CDR3 residues: CASSKIRSGEQYF. The CDR3 DNA is TGTGCCAGCAGCAAAATACGGTCCGGGGAGCAGTACTTC.

This clone was detected a few times. The chain has TRBV28 and TRBJ1-5; D ambiguous. Between the trimmed V and J ends, which lost 6 bases and 3 bases, there was a span of 6 bases. Germline CDR1 is MDHEN and CDR2 is SYDVKM. The CDR3 covers 12 residues. Written as DNA, the CDR3 is TGTGCCAGCAGGTCCGTCAATCAGCCCCAGCATTTT. Protein product: CASRSVNQPQHF.

The chain recombines TRBV7-8 with TRBJ1-2; tentative D call: TRBD1 (6 bases). V gave up 4 bases and J gave up 3 bases, with 15 bases separating them. Per germline, CDR1 SGHVS and CDR2 FQNEAQ. This CDR3 is built from 15 residues. CDR3 DNA: TGTGCCAGCAGCTCAAGGGGGGGCCTAGACTATGGCTACACCTTC. Protein sequence: CASSSRGGLDYGYTF.